Here is one T cell receptor (beta chain) with its context. Sequenced by immunoSEQ multiplex PCR; TCRdb stores in-frame clones only, minus some. The sample records under 250,000 clones, 75% to 90% being singletons. These data come from a study of blood T cell repertoires in COVID-19. Study information: In each case, the material was cDNA or gDNA derived from T cells, B-cell-depleted T cells, or PBMCs.

Sequencing used PBMCs or T cells enriched from blood (not recorded which). The clonotype originates from a woman between 18 and 30 years old in a cohort exposed to, infected with or recovered from COVID-19 (not recorded which).

The CDR3 region is CASSGQYQETQYF. CDR3 in DNA: TGCGCCAGCAGTGGACAGTACCAAGAGACCCAGTACTTC. The genes are TRBV10-1 and TRBJ2-5; D is perhaps TRBD1 (5 bases). Trimming stripped 4 bases from V and 0 bases from J, with 6 bases between. Germline lookup yields CDR1 WNHNN and CDR2 SYGVQD (reference sequence). The CDR3 loop spans 13 amino acids.